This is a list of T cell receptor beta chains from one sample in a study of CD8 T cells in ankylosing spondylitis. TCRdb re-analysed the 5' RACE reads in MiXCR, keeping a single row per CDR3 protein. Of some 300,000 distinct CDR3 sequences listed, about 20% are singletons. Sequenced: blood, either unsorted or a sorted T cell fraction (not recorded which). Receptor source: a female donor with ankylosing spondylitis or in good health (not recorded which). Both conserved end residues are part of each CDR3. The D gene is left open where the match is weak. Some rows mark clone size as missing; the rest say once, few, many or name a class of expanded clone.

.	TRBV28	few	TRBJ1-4	TGTGCCAGCAGTTTATCGACAGGATCTTATGAAAAACTGTTTTTT	CASSLSTGSYEKLFF
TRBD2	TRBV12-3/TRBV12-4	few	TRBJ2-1	TGTGCCAGCACCAGGACTAGCGCATACAATGAGCAGTTCTTC	CASTRTSAYNEQFF
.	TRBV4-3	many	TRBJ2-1	TGCGCCAGCAGCTCTTGGGGTCTCAATGAGCAGTTCTTC	CASSSWGLNEQFF
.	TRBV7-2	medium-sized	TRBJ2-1	TGTGCCAGCAGTTTGAGCGGAACTTACAATGAGCAGTTCTTC	CASSLSGTYNEQFF
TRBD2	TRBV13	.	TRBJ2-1	TGTGCCACTTCACAACCGGGACTAGCGGGAGGGCTGGAAAATGAGCAGTTCTTC	CATSQPGLAGGLENEQFF
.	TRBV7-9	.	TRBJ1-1	TGTGCCAGCAGCTCGACTTCGACAGATAGGCACACTGAAGCTTTCTTT	CASSSTSTDRHTEAFF
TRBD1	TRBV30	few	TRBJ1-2	TGTGCCTGGAGTGTCGGGACAGGGAATGGCTACACCTTC	CAWSVGTGNGYTF
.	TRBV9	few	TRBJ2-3	TGTGCCAGCAGCGCAGACATCGGGTACACAGATACGCAGTATTTT	CASSADIGYTDTQYF
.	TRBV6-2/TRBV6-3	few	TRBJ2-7	TGTGCCAGCAGTCCCGTGGGAATACCGACTTCCTACGAGCAGTACTTC	CASSPVGIPTSYEQYF
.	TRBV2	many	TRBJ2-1	TGTGCCAGCGAAGTTAGCTCCTACAATGAGCAGTTCTTC	CASEVSSYNEQFF
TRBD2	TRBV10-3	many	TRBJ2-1	TGTGCCATGAAAGCGGGAGTTGACAACAATGAGCAGTTCTTC	CAMKAGVDNNEQFF
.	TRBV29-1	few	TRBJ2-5	TGCAGCGTTGAGGTATTTAGGAGGCAGAGCGAGGGGACCCAGTACTTC	CSVEVFRRQSEGTQYF
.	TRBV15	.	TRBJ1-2	TGTGCCACCAGCAGGGAGAGGAACTATGGCTACACCTTC	CATSRERNYGYTF
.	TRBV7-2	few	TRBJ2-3	TGTGCCAGCAACAAAGATACAGATACGCAGTATTTT	CASNKDTDTQYF
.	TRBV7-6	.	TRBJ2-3	TGTGCCAGCAGCTTACCCCCATCGACTACCGAGATGGGTGGAGATACGCAGTATTTT	CASSLPPSTTEMGGDTQYF
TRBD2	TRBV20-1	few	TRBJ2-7	TGCAGTGCTACTTTGCGGCTCGGGGGGTACGAGCAGTACTTC	CSATLRLGGYEQYF
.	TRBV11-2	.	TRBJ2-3	TGTGCCAGCAGCTTGGGACCGCCAGAACCGGGGGGCTACACAGATACGCAGTATTTT	CASSLGPPEPGGYTDTQYF
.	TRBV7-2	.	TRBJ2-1	TGTGCCAGCAGCTTAGGAAGCGGGCCGAGCTCCTACAATGAGCAGTTCTTC	CASSLGSGPSSYNEQFF
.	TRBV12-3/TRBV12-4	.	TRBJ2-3	TGTGCCAGCAGTAAGGCCAGCACAGATACGCAGTATTTT	CASSKASTDTQYF
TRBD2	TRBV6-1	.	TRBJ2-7	TGTGCCAGCAGACCTGGGGAGGGGTCCTACGAGCAGTACTTC	CASRPGEGSYEQYF
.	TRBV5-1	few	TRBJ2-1	TGCGCCAGCAGCTCACAGACTCCAAACAATGAGCAGTTCTTC	CASSSQTPNNEQFF
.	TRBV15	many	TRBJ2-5	TGTGCCACCAGCAGGGGTACAGAGCAAGAGACCCAGTACTTC	CATSRGTEQETQYF
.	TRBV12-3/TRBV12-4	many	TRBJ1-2	TGTGCCAGCACCCCCAGGGTGGGAGGCTACACCTTC	CASTPRVGGYTF
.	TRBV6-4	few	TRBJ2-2	TGTGCCAGCAGTGACCTCCCTAGCGAATACGCGAACACCGGGGAGCTGTTTTTT	CASSDLPSEYANTGELFF
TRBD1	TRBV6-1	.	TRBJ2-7	TGTGCCAGCAGCGACGGACAGGGACGAGACGAGCAGTACTTC	CASSDGQGRDEQYF
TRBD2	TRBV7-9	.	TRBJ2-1	TGTGCCAGCAGCTCGGGACTAGCGGTACACAATGAGCAGTTCTTC	CASSSGLAVHNEQFF
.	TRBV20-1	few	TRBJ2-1	TGCAGTGCTGGCCTGGGGCCTGAGCAGTTCTTC	CSAGLGPEQFF
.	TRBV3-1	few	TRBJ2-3	TGTGCCAGCAGCCAACCTAAGGGAGGACAGTTCACAGATACGCAGTATTTT	CASSQPKGGQFTDTQYF
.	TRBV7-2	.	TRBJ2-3	TGTCCCAGCAGCTTAGTAACAGGGACCGATACGCAGTATTTT	CPSSLVTGTDTQYF
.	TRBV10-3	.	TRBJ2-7	TGTGCCACCGGGATCCAGGCAAACTCCTACGAGCAGTACTTC	CATGIQANSYEQYF
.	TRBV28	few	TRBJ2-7	TGTGCCAGCAGTGGGATCCACGAGCAGTACTTC	CASSGIHEQYF
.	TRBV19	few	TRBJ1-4	TGTGCCAGTAGTTGGTCACAGAGAGAGAGAGAAAAACTGTTTTTT	CASSWSQREREKLFF
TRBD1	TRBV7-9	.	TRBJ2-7	TGTGCCAGTGACTCGGGACAGGGCTACGAGCAGTACTTC	CASDSGQGYEQYF
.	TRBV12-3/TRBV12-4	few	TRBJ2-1	TGTGCCAGCAGTTCTCGACAGTCCAAATTCTTC	CASSSRQSKFF
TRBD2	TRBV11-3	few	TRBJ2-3	TGTGCCAGCAGCTTAGGCCGGACTAGCGGAGATACGCAGTATTTT	CASSLGRTSGDTQYF
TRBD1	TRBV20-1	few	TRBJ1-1	TGCAGTGCACAGGGGTTTAATAATGAAGCTTTCTTT	CSAQGFNNEAFF
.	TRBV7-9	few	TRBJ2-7	TGTGCCAGCAAGGGGCCCGTAAACTCCTACGAGCAGTACTTC	CASKGPVNSYEQYF
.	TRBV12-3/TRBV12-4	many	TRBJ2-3	TGTGCCAGCAGGGCGACCGCGAGGGATACGCAGTATTTT	CASRATARDTQYF
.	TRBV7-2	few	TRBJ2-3	TGTGCCAGCAGCTCCCTAGGGGCAGATACGCAGTATTTT	CASSSLGADTQYF
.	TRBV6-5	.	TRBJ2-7	TGTGCCAGCAGTCTACAACGGGGCACCTACGAGCAGTACTTC	CASSLQRGTYEQYF
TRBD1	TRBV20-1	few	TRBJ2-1	TGCAGTGCTAGAGATGTGGGACAGGGTCAGTTCTTC	CSARDVGQGQFF
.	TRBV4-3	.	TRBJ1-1	TGCGCCAGCAGCCAAGGACTACAGGAGAACACTGAAGCTTTCTTT	CASSQGLQENTEAFF
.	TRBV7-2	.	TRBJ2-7	TGTGCCAGCAGCCGTCGTGGAACAGGGCCCTACGAGCAGTACTTC	CASSRRGTGPYEQYF
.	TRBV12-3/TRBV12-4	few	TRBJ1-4	TGTGCCAGCAGTAGATTAGGGAACGAAAAACTGTTTTTT	CASSRLGNEKLFF
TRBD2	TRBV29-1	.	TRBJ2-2	TGCAGCGTTGACGGAGGTAGCGGGAGTTCCGGGGAGCTGTTTTTT	CSVDGGSGSSGELFF
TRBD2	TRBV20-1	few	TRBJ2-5	TGCAGTGCTAGAGATCTGGTGACTAGCGGCCACCAAGAGACCCAGTACTTC	CSARDLVTSGHQETQYF
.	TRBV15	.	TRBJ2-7	TGTGCCACCAGCAGACCCAGGGGCAGGGGATACGAGCAGTACTTC	CATSRPRGRGYEQYF
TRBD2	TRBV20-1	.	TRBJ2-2	TGCAGTGCCTTAGGGAGCGGGAGAGGAACCGGGGAGCTGTTTTTT	CSALGSGRGTGELFF
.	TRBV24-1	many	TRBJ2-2	TGTGCCACCAGCGGGACACCCACGAACACCGGGGAGCTGTTTTTT	CATSGTPTNTGELFF
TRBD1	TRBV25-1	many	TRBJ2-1	TGTGCCAGCAGTGAATCCTCGGGACAGGGAGGATACAATGAGCAGTTCTTC	CASSESSGQGGYNEQFF
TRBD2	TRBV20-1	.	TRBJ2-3	TGCAGTGCTGGAGAGTTTAGCGGGAGGGCCGCAGATACGCAGTATTTT	CSAGEFSGRAADTQYF
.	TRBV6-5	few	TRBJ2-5	TGTGCCAGCAGTTGGGGCAGAGGAGAGACCCAGTACTTC	CASSWGRGETQYF
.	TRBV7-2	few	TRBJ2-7	TGTGCCAGCAGCTGGGGGGCCTACGAGCAGTACTTC	CASSWGAYEQYF